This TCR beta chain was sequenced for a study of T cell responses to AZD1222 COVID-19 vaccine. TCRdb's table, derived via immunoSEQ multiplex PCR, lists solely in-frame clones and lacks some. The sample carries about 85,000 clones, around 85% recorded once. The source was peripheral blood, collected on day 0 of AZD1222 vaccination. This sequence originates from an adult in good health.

Written as DNA, the CDR3 is TGTGCCAGTAGTTTAAAACCGGGACAGGGAGGTGAAAAACTGTTTTTT. This gives the protein CASSLKPGQGGEKLFF. This rearrangement joins TRBV19 to TRBJ1-4, with TRBD1 matching over 9 bases. The CDR3 totals 16 residues. Per germline, CDR1 LNHDA and CDR2 SQIVND (reference sequence). V lost 5 bases, J lost 7 bases, and 11 bases stayed unmatched.